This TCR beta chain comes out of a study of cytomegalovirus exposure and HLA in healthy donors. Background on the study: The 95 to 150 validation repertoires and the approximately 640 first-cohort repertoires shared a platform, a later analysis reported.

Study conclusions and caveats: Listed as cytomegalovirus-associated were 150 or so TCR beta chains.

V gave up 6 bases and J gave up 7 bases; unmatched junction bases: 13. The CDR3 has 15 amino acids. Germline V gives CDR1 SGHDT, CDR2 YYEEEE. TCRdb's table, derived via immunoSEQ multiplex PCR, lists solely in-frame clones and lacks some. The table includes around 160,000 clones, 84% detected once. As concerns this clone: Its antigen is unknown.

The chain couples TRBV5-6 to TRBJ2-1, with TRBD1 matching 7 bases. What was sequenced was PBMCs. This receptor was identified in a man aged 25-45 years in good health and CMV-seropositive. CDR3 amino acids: CASNRGGALWNEQFF. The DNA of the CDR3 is TGTGCCAGCAACCGAGGGGGCGCTTTGTGGAATGAGCAGTTCTTC. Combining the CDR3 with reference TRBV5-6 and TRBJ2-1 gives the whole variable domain DAGVTQSPTHLIKTRGQQVTLRCSPKSGHDTVSWYQQALGQGPQFIFQYYEEEERQRGNFPDRFSGHQFPNYSSELNVNALLLGDSALYLCASNRGGALWNEQFFGPGTRLTVL.